The sequence of this T cell receptor beta chain was determined in a study of siplizumab effects on memory and regulatory T cells. With regard to this clone: At the DNA level, this CDR3 is encoded by other sequences in the same sample as well.

The method was immunoSEQ multiplex PCR; TCRdb's version includes in-frame clones alone and lacks a portion of them. The table has some 100,000 clones, approximately 94% seen once. The CDR3 runs 13 residues. From germline, CDR1 is SGHTA and CDR2 FQGNSA. V lost 4 bases to trimming and J lost 1 base, with 5 bases between them. The receptor's source is a human donor in good health. The sequenced material came from non-Treg CD4+ T cells sorted from blood. The chain employs TRBV7-2 and TRBJ1-3; D is ambiguous. CDR3 nucleotide sequence: TGTGCCAGCAGCTCCCGATCTGGAAACACCATATATTTT. Translated, it gives CASSSRSGNTIYF.